This T cell receptor beta chain is from a study of T cell responses to AZD1222 COVID-19 vaccine. Study-level points and caveats: Vaccine-related CD4 TCRs covered spike, predominating at 160-218 and 743-854. Donors were largely white British and mainly female; clonal diversity was possibly underestimated. Nearly half of spike-specific TCRs reportedly go after variant regions that carry no mutations.

V was pared by 2 bases and J by 6 bases, with 8 bases of the junction left unmatched. CDR1 MNHEY and CDR2 SVGAGI come from the germline V gene. This CDR3 has 15 residues. The sample holds one count of this clone. The antigen is undetermined. Clones were sequenced by immunoSEQ multiplex PCR, and TCRdb holds only the in-frame ones, with some missing. The sample lists 55,000 to 80,000 clones, over 70% occurring once. The clonotype originates from an adult in good health. The chain uses TRBV6-5 and TRBJ2-5, with 8 bases that match TRBD1. The input for sequencing was peripheral blood, taken on day 0 of AZD1222 vaccination. The CDR3 here is CASSYVETGEQTQYF. DNA of the CDR3: TGTGCCAGCAGTTACGTGGAGACAGGGGAACAGACCCAGTACTTC.